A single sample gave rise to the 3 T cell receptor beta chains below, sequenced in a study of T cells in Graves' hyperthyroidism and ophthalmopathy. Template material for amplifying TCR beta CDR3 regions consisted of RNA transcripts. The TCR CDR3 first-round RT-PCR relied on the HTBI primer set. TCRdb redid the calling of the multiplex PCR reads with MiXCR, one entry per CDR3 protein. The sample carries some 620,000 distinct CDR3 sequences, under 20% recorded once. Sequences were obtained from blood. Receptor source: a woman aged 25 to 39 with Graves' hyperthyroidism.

The DNA for the CDR3 is TGTGCCAGTAGTTCCCCCAGGGGCGCTTCTGGGGCCAACGTCCTGACTTTC. It specifies CASSSPRGASGANVLTF. The chain combines TRBV19 with TRBJ2-6, with D possibly being TRBD1 (6 bases). This CDR3 has 17 residues. Germline CDR1 and CDR2: LNHDA and SQIVND (reference sequence). V was shortened by 5 bases and J by 1 base, with 15 bases between the two germline ends.

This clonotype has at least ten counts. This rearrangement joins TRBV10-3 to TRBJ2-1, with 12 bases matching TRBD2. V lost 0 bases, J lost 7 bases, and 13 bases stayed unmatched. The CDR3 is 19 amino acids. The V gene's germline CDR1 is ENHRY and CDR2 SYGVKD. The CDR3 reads CAISESPRLAGGPGNEQFF. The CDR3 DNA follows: TGTGCCATCAGTGAGTCTCCGAGGCTAGCGGGAGGGCCGGGAAATGAGCAGTTCTTC.

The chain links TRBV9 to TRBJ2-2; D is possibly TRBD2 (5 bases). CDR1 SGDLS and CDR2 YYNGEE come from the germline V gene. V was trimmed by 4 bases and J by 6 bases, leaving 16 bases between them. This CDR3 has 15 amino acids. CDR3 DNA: TGTGCCAGCAGCTTTTTGGACTCCCCGGCCGGGGAGCTGTTTTTT. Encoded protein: CASSFLDSPAGELFF. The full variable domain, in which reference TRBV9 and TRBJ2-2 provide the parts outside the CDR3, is DSGVTQTPKHLITATGQRVTLRCSPRSGDLSVYWYQQSLDQGLQFLIQYYNGEERAKGNILERFSAQQFPDLHSELNLSSLELGDSALYFCASSFLDSPAGELFFGEGSRLTVL.